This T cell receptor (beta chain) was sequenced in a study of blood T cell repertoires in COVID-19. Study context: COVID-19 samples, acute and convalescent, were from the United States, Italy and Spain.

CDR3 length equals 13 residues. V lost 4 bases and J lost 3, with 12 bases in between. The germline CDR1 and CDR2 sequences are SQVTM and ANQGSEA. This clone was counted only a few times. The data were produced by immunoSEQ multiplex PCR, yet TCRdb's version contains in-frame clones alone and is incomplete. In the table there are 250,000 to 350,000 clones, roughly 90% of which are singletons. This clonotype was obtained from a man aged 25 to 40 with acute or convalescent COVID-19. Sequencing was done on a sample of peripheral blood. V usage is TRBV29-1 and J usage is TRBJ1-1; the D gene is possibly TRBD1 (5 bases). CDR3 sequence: CSVVGGRYTEAFF. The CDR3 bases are TGCAGCGTTGTGGGGGGACGGTACACTGAAGCTTTCTTT.